Listed below are T cell receptor beta chains from one sample, sequenced in a study of shared clonotypes between healthy human individuals. Produced via immunoSEQ multiplex PCR; TCRdb's table is partial and in-frame only. This sample has a few million clones, with around 93% found just once. The sequencing sample was made of naive CD4+ T cells from PBMCs. The receptors derive from a man younger than 35 in good health. Some clones in this sample may be carry-over from other donors' samples. Both conserved end residues are part of each CDR3. Fields, in order: V gene, clone size, D gene, J gene, CDR3 DNA, CDR3 protein. The D gene is left open where the match is weak. Only part of the rows carry a size: once, few, many, or a class if the clone is expanded.

TRBV28	-	TRBD1	TRBJ2-3	TGTGCCAGCAGTCTCCGGACAGGTGGGCCAGATACGCAGTATTTT	CASSLRTGGPDTQYF
TRBV18	-	-	TRBJ1-5	TGTGCCAGCTCACCCACTCCGGGATGGGGGGCGGGGAATCAGCCCCAGCATTTT	CASSPTPGWGAGNQPQHF
TRBV10-3	-	TRBD2	TRBJ2-5	TGTGCCATCAGTGAGGCTAGCGGGACCCAAGAGACCCAGTACTTC	CAISEASGTQETQYF
TRBV2	-	TRBD2	TRBJ2-1	TGTGCCAGCAGTGAAGTTGGACTAGCGTTTAGCCTCAATGAGCAGTTCTTC	CASSEVGLAFSLNEQFF
TRBV5-1	-	TRBD2	TRBJ2-5	TGCGCCAGCAGCCCGGGACTAGCGCAAGAGACCCAGTACTTC	CASSPGLAQETQYF
TRBV7-2	-	TRBD2	TRBJ2-1	TGTGCCAGCAGCTTGGGACTAGCGGGTAACAATGAGCAGTTCTTC	CASSLGLAGNNEQFF
TRBV27	-	-	TRBJ2-5	TGTGCCAGCAGTTTTGGTTTTACGGGAGTGGAGACCCAGTACTTC	CASSFGFTGVETQYF
TRBV29-1	-	TRBD1	TRBJ2-3	TGCAGCGTTGAAGGGACAGGGCTAACAGATACGCAGTATTTT	CSVEGTGLTDTQYF
TRBV6-4	few	-	TRBJ1-1	TGTGCCAGCAGCCGGGAAGTTAACACTGAAGCTTTCTTT	CASSREVNTEAFF
TRBV5-4	-	TRBD1	TRBJ1-4	TGTGCCAGCAGCTTGAGGACAGGGGGCTTGCCTAATGAAAAACTGTTTTTT	CASSLRTGGLPNEKLFF
TRBV7-3	-	-	TRBJ2-7	TGTGCCAGCAGCCCCTATGAGGGGTTCTACGAGCAGTACTTC	CASSPYEGFYEQYF